These T cell receptor beta chains were read from a single sample in a study of cytomegalovirus exposure and HLA in healthy donors. Some clones are missing from TCRdb's copy, which holds only in-frame ones; the method was immunoSEQ multiplex PCR. The table records about 140,000 clones, approximately 80% of them present only once. Sequenced material: PBMCs. The receptors derive from a man aged 40-50 years in good health and CMV-seronegative. The CDR3 runs from the conserved cysteine through the conserved F or W. Clone size is given for some rows only: seen once, a few or many times, or a class if the clone is expanded.

size: few
V: TRBV9
CDR3: CASSPDTSNQPQHF

size: NA
V: TRBV28
CDR3: CASRPTGTGNTIYF

size: few
V: TRBV28
CDR3: CASSLSGSNQPQHF

size: few
V: TRBV6-5
CDR3: CASSYSSGLTTYEQYF

size: once
V: TRBV6-4
CDR3: CASSGDRDEKLFF

size: once
V: TRBV7-2
CDR3: CASSLVTGGPNEQYF

size: NA
V: TRBV16
CDR3: CASSPHDREAYGYTF

size: NA
V: TRBV10-2
CDR3: CASSESGQGGGYTF

size: NA
V: TRBV18
CDR3: CASSPPGQGNQPQHF

size: NA
V: TRBV18
CDR3: CASSADRAGTEAFF

size: NA
V: TRBV7-2
CDR3: CASSLALAGVNEQFF

size: NA
V: TRBV10-3
CDR3: CAISPAGAGQPQHF

size: NA
V: TRBV10-2
CDR3: CASTLTRVGYEQYF

size: NA
V: TRBV18
CDR3: CASSPPAGTNTEAFF

size: NA
V: TRBV4-3
CDR3: CASSQSIGSNYGYTF

size: NA
V: TRBV25-1
CDR3: CASSEYTANQPQHF

size: NA
V: TRBV27
CDR3: CASRIIQGRYNSPLHF

size: NA
V: TRBV5-1
CDR3: CASSLVGQGLGDNEQFF

size: NA
V: TRBV27
CDR3: CASKGTVAEAFF

size: few
V: TRBV6-6
CDR3: CASSYPTGSPNQPQHF

size: NA
V: TRBV2
CDR3: CARRGGLATDTQYF

size: few
V: TRBV14
CDR3: CASSQGLGKLFF

size: few
V: TRBV28
CDR3: CASIRQANTEAFF

size: NA
V: TRBV29-1
CDR3: CSVELGRGGYTF

size: NA
V: TRBV9
CDR3: CASSEGTGPQPQHF

size: NA
V: TRBV7-2
CDR3: CASSLGPGQGAARRQTQYF

size: NA
V: TRBV28
CDR3: CASSETSNQPQHF

size: NA
V: TRBV9
CDR3: CASSGDGASTEAFF

size: NA
V: TRBV5-4
CDR3: CASRRDTTNEKLFF

size: NA
V: TRBV30
CDR3: CAWSVEEKLFF

size: NA
V: TRBV19
CDR3: CASIGQSPYEQYF

size: NA
V: TRBV9
CDR3: CASSAAGSDNSPLHF

size: NA
V: TRBV4-3
CDR3: CASSQDGGSEEKLFF

size: NA
V: TRBV7-9
CDR3: CASSPIALAGETQYF

size: NA
V: TRBV5-4
CDR3: CASGTGEETQYF

size: NA
V: TRBV19
CDR3: CASTPSTGGETQYF

size: NA
V: TRBV27
CDR3: CASSRTGNPDTQYF

size: NA
V: TRBV27
CDR3: CASRRSLRTGVHEQYF

size: NA
V: TRBV5-1
CDR3: CASSAGTGGYNEQFF

size: NA
V: TRBV28
CDR3: CASSLPGQHYEQYF

size: NA
V: TRBV6-5
CDR3: CASSYLRGNTEAFF

size: NA
V: TRBV28
CDR3: CASSLSGPNTEAFF

size: NA
V: TRBV11-2
CDR3: CASSLGQPTEAFF